What follows describes a single T cell receptor (beta chain). Its specificity is not known. Trimming took 8 bases from V and 0 from J, leaving 14 bases between them. This CDR3 contains 14 residues. The germline V gene encodes CDR1 MNHEY and CDR2 SMNVEV (reference sequence). The method was immunoSEQ multiplex PCR; TCRdb's version includes in-frame clones alone and lacks a portion of them. The sample has tens of thousands of clones, 70% to 75% seen once; the top ten hold approximately 1.9%. After expansion with viral peptide pools in the ViraFEST assay, antigen-specific CD4+ T cells were sequenced. With approximately 9 days of culture completed, CD4+ T cells were isolated. This sample stems from a study of vaccination effects on CD4 cells after COVID-19.

The chain uses TRBV27 and TRBJ2-7, with D tentatively TRBD1 (6 bases). The source is a human donor who received a COVID-19 vaccine. The specimen comprised CD4+ T cells from PBMCs cultured with HCoV-229E spike peptides, sampled before COVID-19 vaccination. For the CDR3, the DNA is TGTGCCAGCCGAAACCGGGACAACTCCTACGAGCAGTACGTC. It codes for CASRNRDNSYEQYV.